The 7 T cell receptor beta chains given below trace back to one sample, sequenced in a study of memory CD4+ T cells and cytomegalovirus serostatus. Single viable CD3+CD4+CD8-CD45RO+ cells were sorted as the memory CD4+ T cells. TCRdb's table, derived via immunoSEQ multiplex PCR, lists solely in-frame clones and lacks some. The sample holds fewer than 75,000 clones, less than 80% seen once. Specimen: memory CD4+ T cells from blood. These receptors were taken from an adult in good health and CMV-seronegative.

The V call is TRBV6-1, the J call TRBJ2-7, with 8 positions matching TRBD1. CDR3 length: 14 amino acids. The J segment lost 3 bases and the V segment lost 1 base, leaving 2 bases of the junction unmatched. Germline V lookup: CDR1 MNHNS, CDR2 SASEGT. As DNA, the CDR3 is TGTGCCAGCAGTGAAGTCGGGACAGGCTACGAGCAGTACTTC. Translating it yields CASSEVGTGYEQYF.

The chain joins TRBV18 to TRBJ1-1, with a possible D match to TRBD1 (5 bases). Germline V CDR1 and CDR2: KGHSH, LQKENI. V was shortened by 3 bases and J by 5 bases, with 13 bases between the two germline ends. CDR3 length: 14 residues. CDR3 in amino acids: CASSPSGTGTEAFF. The DNA for the CDR3 is TGTGCCAGCTCACCTTCCGGGACGGGGACTGAAGCTTTCTTT. Using reference TRBV18 and TRBJ1-1 for the parts outside the CDR3, the full variable domain is NAGVMQNPRHLVRRRGQEARLRCSPMKGHSHVYWYRQLPEEGLKFMVYLQKENIIDESGMPKERFSAEFPKEGPSILRIQQVVRGDSAAYFCASSPSGTGTEAFFGQGTRLTVV.

This sequence joins TRBV15 and TRBJ1-5; a possible D gene is TRBD1 (5 bases). The V end was cut by 3 bases, the J end by 7 bases, with 16 bases between. The CDR3 consists of 15 residues. Germline CDR1 and CDR2: LNHNV and YYDKDF (reference sequence). CDR3 residues: CATSSRDLKWQPQHF. Written as DNA, the CDR3 is TGTGCCACCAGCAGTAGGGACCTCAAGTGGCAGCCCCAGCATTTT.

This chain joins TRBV14 and TRBJ1-2; 8 bases are a match to TRBD1. Trimming at V came to 1 base and at J to 5 bases, leaving 6 bases not matched to a gene. This CDR3 is 15 amino acids long. Germline V gene data show CDR1 as SGHDN and CDR2 as FVKESK. The CDR3 DNA reads TGTGCCAGCAGCCAAGGGGCAGGGGGCGGATATGGCTACACCTTC. Protein product: CASSQGAGGGYGYTF.

This chain connects TRBV10-3 to TRBJ2-7; D remains ambiguous. This CDR3 region has 14 residues. Trimming took off 2 bases at V and 3 bases at J, with 11 bases between the two ends. The germline V gene has CDR1 ENHRY and CDR2 SYGVKD. In nucleotides, the CDR3 is TGTGCCATCAGTGAGGGGGAAGGAAACTACGAGCAGTACTTC. This gives the protein CAISEGEGNYEQYF.

This clone was observed a few times. The V gene is TRBV4-1, the J gene TRBJ2-3, with D unclear. Per germline, CDR1 MGHRA and CDR2 YSYEKL. V shed 0 bases and J shed 5 bases, with 6 bases lying between them. This CDR3 comprises 13 residues. The CDR3 DNA is TGCGCCAGCAGCCAAGACCCTCGAGATACGCAGTATTTT. This encodes CASSQDPRDTQYF.

This chain connects TRBV29-1 to TRBJ1-4, with D possibly being TRBD1 (5 bases). The CDR3 spans 13 residues. The ends were cut back, 4 bases at V and 11 bases at J, with 17 bases in the middle. Germline V gene sequence: CDR1 SQVTM, CDR2 ANQGSEA. CDR3 bases: TGCAGCGTTGTAGGGGAGGTCGGCGGGAAACTGTTTTTT. Amino acid sequence: CSVVGEVGGKLFF.